This T cell receptor beta chain was recovered during a study of OX40 agonist ivuxolimab in advanced cancers. General study points: CD4+ T cells averaged fewer expanded clones than CD8+ T cells.

Trimming took off 2 bases at V and 1 base at J, with 27 bases between the two ends. The CDR3 is made up of 21 amino acids. Germline V gene lookup returns CDR1 ENHRY and CDR2 SYGVKD. With regard to this clone: Its antigen is not identified.

Data came from immunoSEQ multiplex PCR; TCRdb stores just in-frame clones and leaves some out. Of 40,000 or so clones in the sample, roughly 80% were seen once. This specimen consisted of CD4+ or CD8+ T cells sorted from blood, obtained in a trial of the OX40 agonist ivuxolimab. The receptor was derived from an adult with an advanced solid tumor such as melanoma, head and neck, liver or kidney cancer. This chain uses TRBV10-3 with TRBJ1-3; no reliable D call. CDR3 DNA sequence: TGTGCCATCAGTGAGAGAGGGATTGGGTTCCGAGGCTTGGTTTCTGGAAACACCATATATTTT. This gives the protein CAISERGIGFRGLVSGNTIYF.